This T cell receptor beta chain was sequenced for a study of T cells in Graves' hyperthyroidism and ophthalmopathy. The overall study: Blood from the periphery was taken at initial diagnosis, before any treatment.

This CDR3 has 16 residues. Trimming at V came to 1 base and at J to 4 bases, leaving 5 bases not matched to a gene. Patients having uncontrolled infection, another autoimmune disease, pregnancy or lactation were not included. The authors obtained PBMCs from 10 ml of fresh peripheral blood. This clonotype appeared many times. As yet, its antigen is unknown. Findings and limits, study-wide: Most thyroid clonotypes with frequency above 0.001 were detected in blood.

RNA transcripts yielded amplified TCR beta CDR3 regions. The TCR CDR3 first-round RT-PCR relied on the HTBI primer set. TCRdb re-called the multiplex PCR reads with MiXCR, one entry per CDR3 protein. Of 700,000 or so distinct CDR3 sequences listed, roughly 15% are singletons. The rearrangement links TRBV12-3 or TRBV12-4 to TRBJ2-1, with 9 bases that match TRBD2. This TCR came from a man between 18 and 35 years old with Graves' hyperthyroidism. Specimen: blood. The CDR3 DNA reads TGTGCCAGCAGTTTAGTCGGCGGGAGGGTATACAATGAGCAGTTCTTC. It encodes CASSLVGGRVYNEQFF.